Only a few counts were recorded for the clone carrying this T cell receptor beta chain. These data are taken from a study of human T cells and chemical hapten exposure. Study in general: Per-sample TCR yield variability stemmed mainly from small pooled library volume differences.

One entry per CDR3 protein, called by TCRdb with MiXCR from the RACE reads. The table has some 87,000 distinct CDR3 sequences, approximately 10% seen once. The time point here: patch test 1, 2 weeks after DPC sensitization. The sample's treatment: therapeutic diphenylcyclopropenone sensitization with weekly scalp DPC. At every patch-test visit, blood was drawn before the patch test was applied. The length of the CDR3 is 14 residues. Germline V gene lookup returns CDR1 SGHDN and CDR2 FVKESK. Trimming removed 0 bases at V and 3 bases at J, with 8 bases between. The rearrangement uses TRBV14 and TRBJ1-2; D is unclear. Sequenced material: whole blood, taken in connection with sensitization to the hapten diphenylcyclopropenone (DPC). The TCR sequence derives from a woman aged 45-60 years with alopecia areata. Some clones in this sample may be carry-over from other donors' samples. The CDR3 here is CASSQDWMDYGYTF. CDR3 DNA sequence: TGTGCCAGCAGCCAAGATTGGATGGACTATGGCTACACCTTC.